The clone carrying this T cell receptor (beta chain) turned up a few times. The antigen remains unidentified. The sample is drawn from a study of early T cells in non-severe SARS-CoV-2 infection. As for the study in general: The study sequenced bulk RNA from unsorted whole blood, with chains unpaired. Whole-study results and caveats: Matches to VDJdb favored anti-spike CD8 responses and missed private and CD4 specificities.

Researchers tagged individual cDNA molecules with unique molecular identifiers. Using its own MiXCR run on the 5' RACE reads, TCRdb lists one record per CDR3 protein. The sample carries approximately 90,000 distinct CDR3 sequences, around a sixth recorded once. With 4 bases clipped from V and 6 bases from J, the junction kept 7 bases outside the gene matches. The CDR3 runs to 15 residues. Germline V gives CDR1 GTSNPN, CDR2 SVGIG (reference sequence). The chain is built from TRBV30 and TRBJ2-2; 11 bases fit TRBD2. The TCR originated in an adult who was a healthcare worker with PCR-confirmed SARS-CoV-2 infection or an uninfected control (not recorded which). The sample here was whole blood, taken at baseline. CDR3 DNA sequence: TGTGCCTGGACGTTACTAGCGGGAGTCGCCGGGGAGCTGTTTTTT. Encoded protein: CAWTLLAGVAGELFF.